These T cell receptor beta chains were read from a single sample in a study of CD8 T cells in Susac syndrome. TCRdb re-called the immunoSEQ multiplex PCR reads with MiXCR, one entry per CDR3 protein. The table records about 170,000 distinct CDR3 sequences, approximately 93% of them present only once. The sequencing input was CD4+ T cells from PBMCs. Every receptor here comes from a human donor with multiple sclerosis. The CDR3 runs from the conserved cysteine through the conserved F or W. Fields, in order: J gene, D gene, V gene, CDR3 DNA, CDR3 protein. The D gene is left open where the match is weak.

TRBJ2-3 | TRBD2 | TRBV7-9 | TGTGCCAGCAGCTTACCTAGCGGGGGGGCAGATACGCAGTATTTT | CASSLPSGGADTQYF
TRBJ1-4 | - | TRBV11-2 | TGTGCCAGCAGCTCGAGGACTGGCCCTAATGAAAAACTGTTTTTT | CASSSRTGPNEKLFF
TRBJ2-3 | TRBD2 | TRBV28 | TGTGCCAGCAGTTTTAGCGGGGGCCGACAGCATACGCAGTATTTT | CASSFSGGRQHTQYF
TRBJ2-7 | TRBD2 | TRBV28 | TGTGCCAGCAGTTCCCCCGGACTAGCGGGGTACGAGCAGTACTTC | CASSSPGLAGYEQYF
TRBJ1-2 | TRBD1 | TRBV3-1 | TGTGCCAGCAGCCAAGCCCAGACCGACAGGGTCGATGGCTACACCTTC | CASSQAQTDRVDGYTF
TRBJ2-5 | TRBD2 | TRBV20-1 | TGCAGTGCTCCCCGGGGGGGACTGTACCAAGAGACCCAGTACTTC | CSAPRGGLYQETQYF
TRBJ2-3 | TRBD2 | TRBV9 | TGTGCCAGCAGCGTAGCTACTAGCGGGAGTTCCCATACGCAGTATTTT | CASSVATSGSSHTQYF
TRBJ1-1 | - | TRBV11-1 | TGTGCCAGCAGCGACAACGGGAACACTGAAGCTTTCTTT | CASSDNGNTEAFF
TRBJ2-1 | TRBD2 | TRBV30 | TGTGCCTGCTCGAGGACTAGCGGGAGGGGATACAATGAGCAGTTCTTC | CACSRTSGRGYNEQFF
TRBJ1-1 | - | TRBV4-1 | TGCGCCAGCAGCCAAGAAAGGGTTGGGGAGGGAACTGAAGCTTTCTTT | CASSQERVGEGTEAFF